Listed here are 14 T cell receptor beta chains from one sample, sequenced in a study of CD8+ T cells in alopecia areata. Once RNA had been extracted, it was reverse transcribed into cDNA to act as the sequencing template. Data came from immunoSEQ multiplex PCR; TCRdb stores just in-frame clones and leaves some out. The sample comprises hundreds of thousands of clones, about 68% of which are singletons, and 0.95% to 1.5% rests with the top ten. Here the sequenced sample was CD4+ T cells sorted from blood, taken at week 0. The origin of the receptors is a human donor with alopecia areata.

The CDR3 nucleotides are TGTGCCAGCAGTGCCTCGACGGCTAACTATGGCTACACCTTC. Protein product: CASSASTANYGYTF. This chain uses TRBV2 with TRBJ1-2; no clear D gene. V lost 4 bases, J lost 0 bases, and 9 bases lay in between. Germline V gene sequence: CDR1 SNHLY, CDR2 FYNNEI. This CDR3 region has 14 residues. Filled out from reference TRBV2 and TRBJ1-2, the complete variable domain reads EPEVTQTPSHQVTQMGQEVILRCVPISNHLYFYWYRQILGQKVEFLVSFYNNEISEKSEIFDDQFSVERPDGSNFTLKIRSTKLEDSAMYFCASSASTANYGYTFGSGTRLTVV.

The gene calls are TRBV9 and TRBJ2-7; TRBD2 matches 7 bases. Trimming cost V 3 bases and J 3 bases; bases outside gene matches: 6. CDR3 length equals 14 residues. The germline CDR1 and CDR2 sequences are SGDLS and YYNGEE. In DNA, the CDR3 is TGTGCCAGCAGCGCGCCCGGACTAGGCTACGAGCAGTACTTC. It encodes CASSAPGLGYEQYF.

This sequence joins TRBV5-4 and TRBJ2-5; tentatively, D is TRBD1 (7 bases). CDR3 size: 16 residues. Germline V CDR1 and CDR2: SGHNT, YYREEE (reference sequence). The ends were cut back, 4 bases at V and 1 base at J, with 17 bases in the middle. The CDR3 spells CASSPGDSPVQETQYF. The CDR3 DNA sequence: TGTGCCAGCAGCCCGGGGGACAGTCCCGTCCAAGAGACCCAGTACTTC. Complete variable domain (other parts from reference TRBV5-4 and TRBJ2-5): ETGVTQSPTHLIKTRGQQVTLRCSSQSGHNTVSWYQQALGQGPQFIFQYYREEENGRGNFPPRFSGLQFPNYSSELNVNALELDDSALYLCASSPGDSPVQETQYFGPGTRLLVL.

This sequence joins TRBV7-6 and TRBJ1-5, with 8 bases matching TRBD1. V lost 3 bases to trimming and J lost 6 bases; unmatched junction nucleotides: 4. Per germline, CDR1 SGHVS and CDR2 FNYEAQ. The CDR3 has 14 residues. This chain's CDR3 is CASSLSGGFQPQHF. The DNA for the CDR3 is TGTGCCAGCAGCTTGTCAGGGGGCTTTCAGCCCCAGCATTTT.

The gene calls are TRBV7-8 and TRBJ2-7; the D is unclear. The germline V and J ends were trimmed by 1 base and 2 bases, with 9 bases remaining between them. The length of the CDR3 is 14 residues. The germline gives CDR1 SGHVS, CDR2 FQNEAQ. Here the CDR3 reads CASSLGSSTYEQYF. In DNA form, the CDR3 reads TGTGCCAGCAGCTTAGGGTCCTCTACCTACGAGCAGTACTTC. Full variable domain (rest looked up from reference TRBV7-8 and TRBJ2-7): GAGVSQSPRYKVAKRGQDVALRCDPISGHVSLFWYQQALGQGPEFLTYFQNEAQLDKSGLPSDRFFAERPEGSVSTLKIQRTQQEDSAVYLCASSLGSSTYEQYFGPGTRLTVT.

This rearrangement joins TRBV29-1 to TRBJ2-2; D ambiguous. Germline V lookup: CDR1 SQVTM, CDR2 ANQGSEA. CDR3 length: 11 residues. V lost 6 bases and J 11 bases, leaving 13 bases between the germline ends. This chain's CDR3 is CSVAYLGELFF. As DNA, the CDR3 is TGCAGCGTAGCTTACCTTGGAGAGCTGTTTTTT.

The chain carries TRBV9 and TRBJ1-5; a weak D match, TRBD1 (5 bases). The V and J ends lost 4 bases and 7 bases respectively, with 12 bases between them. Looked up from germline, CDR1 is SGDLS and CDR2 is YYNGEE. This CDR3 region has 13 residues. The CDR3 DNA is TGTGCCAGCAGCCAAGAAGGGGTCCAGCCCCAGCATTTT. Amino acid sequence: CASSQEGVQPQHF.

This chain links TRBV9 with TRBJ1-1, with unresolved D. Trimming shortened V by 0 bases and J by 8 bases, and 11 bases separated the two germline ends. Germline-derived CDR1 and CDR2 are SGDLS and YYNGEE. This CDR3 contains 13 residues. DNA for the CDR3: TGTGCCAGCAGCGTAGTGGGATCTCCGGAAGCTTTCTTT. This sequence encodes CASSVVGSPEAFF.

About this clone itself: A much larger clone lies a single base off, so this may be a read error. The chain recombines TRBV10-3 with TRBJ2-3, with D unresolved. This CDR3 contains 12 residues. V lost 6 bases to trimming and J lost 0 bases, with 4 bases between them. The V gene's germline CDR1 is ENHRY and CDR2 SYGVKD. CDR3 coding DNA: TGTGCCATCAGGGACAGCACAGATACGCAGTATTTT. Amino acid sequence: CAIRDSTDTQYF.

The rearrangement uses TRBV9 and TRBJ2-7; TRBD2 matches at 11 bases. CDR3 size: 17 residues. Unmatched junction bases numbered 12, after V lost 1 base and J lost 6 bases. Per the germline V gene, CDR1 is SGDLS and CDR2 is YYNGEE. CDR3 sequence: CASSVSAAGTSGGEQYF. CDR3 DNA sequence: TGTGCCAGCAGCGTATCTGCCGCGGGGACTAGCGGTGGCGAGCAGTACTTC.

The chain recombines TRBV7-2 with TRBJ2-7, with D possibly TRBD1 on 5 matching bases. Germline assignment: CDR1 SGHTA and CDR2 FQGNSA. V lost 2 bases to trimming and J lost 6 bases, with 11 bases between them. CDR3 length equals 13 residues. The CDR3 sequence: CASSLSPRVEQYF. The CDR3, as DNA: TGTGCCAGCAGCTTATCCCCCAGGGTCGAGCAGTACTTC. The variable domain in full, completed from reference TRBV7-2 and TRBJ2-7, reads GAGVSQSPSNKVTEKGKDVELRCDPISGHTALYWYRQSLGQGLEFLIYFQGNSAPDKSGLPSDRFSAERTGGSVSTLTIQRTQQEDSAVYLCASSLSPRVEQYFGPGTRLTVT.

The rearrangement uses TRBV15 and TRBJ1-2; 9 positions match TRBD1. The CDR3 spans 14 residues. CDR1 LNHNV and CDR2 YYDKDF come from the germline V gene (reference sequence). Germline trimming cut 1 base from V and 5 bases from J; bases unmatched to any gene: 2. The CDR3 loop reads CATSRAGTGYGYTF. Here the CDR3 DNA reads TGTGCCACCAGCAGAGCAGGGACAGGGTATGGCTACACCTTC.

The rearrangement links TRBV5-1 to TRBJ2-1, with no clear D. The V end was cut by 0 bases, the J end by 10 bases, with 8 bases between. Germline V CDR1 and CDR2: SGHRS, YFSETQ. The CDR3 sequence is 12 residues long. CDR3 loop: CASSLDIEEQFF. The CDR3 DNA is TGCGCCAGCAGCTTGGATATCGAGGAGCAGTTCTTC.

This chain's CDR3 is CASSLRGLDTEAFF. DNA for the CDR3: TGCGCCAGCAGCTTGCGGGGGCTGGACACTGAAGCTTTCTTT. The chain combines TRBV5-1 with TRBJ1-1; a weak D match, TRBD1 (6 bases). Germline values: CDR1 SGHRS, CDR2 YFSETQ. V dropped 1 base and J dropped 3 bases, with 10 bases sitting between them. CDR3 length: 14 residues.